This T cell receptor beta chain was sequenced during a study of blood T cell repertoires in COVID-19. Across the study: Whether acute or convalescent, the COVID-19 samples came from the United States, Italy and Spain.

Here immunoSEQ multiplex PCR was the method, and the copy in TCRdb shows in-frame clones only, minus some. The table lists over 200,000 clones, 80% to 90% of them singletons. V shed 7 bases and J 9 bases; nucleotides not matched to a gene: 10. The germline V gene has CDR1 LNHDA and CDR2 SQIVND (reference sequence). The length of the CDR3 is 15 residues. During the 2 weeks before they entered the study, exposed participants had met someone with a PCR-confirmed or clinician-diagnosed COVID-19 case. The source material was PBMCs or T cells enriched from blood (not recorded which). This TCR was recovered from a woman aged 30 to 39 who had been exposed to COVID-19. The chain employs TRBV19 and TRBJ2-1, with TRBD2 identical over 12 bases. The CDR3 region is CASNDGLAGGGEQFF. CDR3 DNA sequence: TGTGCCAGTAATGACGGGCTAGCGGGAGGGGGTGAGCAGTTCTTC.